One sample yielded the 21 T cell receptor beta chains listed below, sequenced in a study of T cell changes during pregnancy in multiple sclerosis. Some clones are missing from TCRdb's copy, which holds only in-frame ones; the method was immunoSEQ multiplex PCR. The sample has about 50,000 clones, less than 95% seen once. Sequenced here: CD4+ T cells from peripheral blood mononuclear cells, sampled in the third trimester of pregnancy. The receptors stem from a female donor with multiple sclerosis, enrolled in a pregnancy study.

A single count supports this clone. The chain recombines TRBV5-1 with TRBJ1-2; TRBD1 matches at 7 bases. Unmatched junction bases numbered 4, after V lost 0 bases and J lost 8 bases. This CDR3 spans 13 amino acids. The germline gives CDR1 SGHRS, CDR2 YFSETQ. The CDR3 protein is CASSLEGGGGYTF. CDR3 sequence (DNA): TGCGCCAGCAGCTTGGAAGGGGGCGGCGGCTACACCTTC.

This chain links TRBV12-5 with TRBJ1-2, with TRBD1 matching 7 bases. The V gene end was trimmed by 1 base and the J gene end by 2 bases; junction bases not matched to a gene: 4. CDR1 is LGHNT, CDR2 FRNRAP, per germline. The CDR3 extends over 15 amino acids. The DNA for the CDR3 is TGTGCTAGTGGTTTGGGACAGGGCTCCAACTATGGCTACACCTTC. Protein: CASGLGQGSNYGYTF.

V gene TRBV12-5 combines with J gene TRBJ1-4, with TRBD1 matching 7 bases. After removal of 8 bases from V and 3 bases from J, the junction contained 9 bases not matched to a gene. This CDR3 contains 15 residues. Germline V gene lookup returns CDR1 LGHNT and CDR2 FRNRAP. Written as DNA, the CDR3 is TGTGCTAGTAGGAGGGGGCAGGGAGCTAATGAAAAACTGTTTTTT. Translation: CASRRGQGANEKLFF.

The CDR3 coding sequence is TGTGCCAGCGCCCCCGCGGGACAGGGGTCTGGAAACACCATATATTTT. Its translation is CASAPAGQGSGNTIYF. This rearrangement joins TRBV19 to TRBJ1-3; 10 nucleotides agree with TRBD1. The CDR3 covers 16 residues. J lost 1 base, V lost 9 bases, and 9 bases had no gene match. Per germline, CDR1 LNHDA and CDR2 SQIVND (reference sequence).

The gene calls are TRBV28 and TRBJ2-5, with D possibly matching TRBD2 (5 bases). CDR1 is MDHEN and CDR2 is SYDVKM in the germline V gene. This CDR3 region has 17 residues. The V end lost 5 bases, the J end lost 6 bases, and 25 bases lay between the germline ends. Here the CDR3 reads CASSPGLLVFQVKTQYF. The CDR3 DNA is TGTGCCAGCAGTCCCGGCTTACTAGTATTTCAAGTGAAGACCCAGTACTTC. Supplemented by reference TRBV28 and TRBJ2-5, the full variable domain reads DVKVTQSSRYLVKRTGEKVFLECVQDMDHENMFWYRQDPGLGLRLIYFSYDVKMKEKGDIPEGYSVSREKKERFSLILESASTNQTSMYLCASSPGLLVFQVKTQYFGPGTRLLVL.

This clone has just one count. V is TRBV7-6 and J is TRBJ1-1; 9 bases agree with TRBD1. This CDR3 spans 15 amino acids. Looked up from germline, CDR1 is SGHVS and CDR2 is FNYEAQ. The V gene end was trimmed by 5 bases and the J gene end by 0 bases; junction bases not matched to a gene: 4. The CDR3 region is CASSVGTGMNTEAFF. For the CDR3, the DNA is TGTGCCAGCAGCGTCGGGACAGGGATGAACACTGAAGCTTTCTTT.

The chain has TRBV7-8 and TRBJ2-2, with TRBD2 as a possible D gene (6 bases). Germline V lookup: CDR1 SGHVS, CDR2 FQNEAQ. V lost 3 bases and J lost 4, with 18 bases in between. CDR3 size: 17 residues. CDR3 loop: CASSFFFGLALTGELFF. The CDR3 coding sequence is TGTGCCAGCAGCTTTTTCTTCGGTCTAGCGCTCACCGGGGAGCTGTTTTTT.

V and J are TRBV5-4 and TRBJ2-7, with 7 nucleotides matching TRBD1. The ends lost 3 bases at V and 0 bases at J; junction bases unmatched: 6. Germline CDR1 reads SGHNT; CDR2 reads YYREEE (reference sequence). This CDR3 spans 15 amino acids. Written as DNA, the CDR3 is TGTGCCAGCAGCTCCGGGACAGCTACCTCCTACGAGCAGTACTTC. This sequence encodes CASSSGTATSYEQYF.

The chain combines TRBV5-1 with TRBJ2-3, with D perhaps matching TRBD1 (5 bases). V lost 6 bases and J 2 bases, leaving 13 bases between the germline ends. The CDR3 runs to 14 residues. The V gene's germline CDR1 is SGHRS and CDR2 YFSETQ. CDR3 protein: CASTTDTYTDTQYF. The DNA for the CDR3 is TGCGCCAGCACTACGGACACCTACACAGATACGCAGTATTTT. Filled out from reference TRBV5-1 and TRBJ2-3, the complete variable domain reads KAGVTQTPRYLIKTRGQQVTLSCSPISGHRSVSWYQQTPGQGLQFLFEYFSETQRNKGNFPGRFSGRQFSNSRSEMNVSTLELGDSALYLCASTTDTYTDTQYFGPGTRLTVL.

The genes are TRBV9 and TRBJ1-4, with D uncertain. CDR1 is SGDLS and CDR2 is YYNGEE in the germline V gene. V shed 0 bases and J shed 4 bases, with 10 bases lying between them. The CDR3 consists of 15 residues. The CDR3: CASSVAPGYNEKLFF. The CDR3 DNA reads TGTGCCAGCAGCGTAGCCCCGGGGTATAATGAAAAACTGTTTTTT.

The gene calls are TRBV27 and TRBJ1-2; no reliable D call. The V end lost 5 bases, the J end lost 2 bases, and 15 bases lay between the germline ends. The CDR3 has 15 residues. Germline V CDR1 and CDR2: MNHEY, SMNVEV (reference sequence). The CDR3 DNA reads TGTGCCAGCAGTAACGTAGGAGGTCCCAACTATGGCTACACCTTC. Translating it yields CASSNVGGPNYGYTF.

The rearrangement uses TRBV5-1 and TRBJ2-2; 10 nucleotides line up with TRBD2. The CDR3 spans 19 residues. Germline V gene data show CDR1 as SGHRS and CDR2 as YFSETQ. V shed 6 bases, J shed 3 bases, and the junction held 17 bases outside the gene matches. CDR3 residues: CASTATRDIAGGYTGELFF. The CDR3 bases are TGCGCCAGCACCGCAACTCGTGACATAGCGGGGGGTTACACCGGGGAGCTGTTTTTT.

This clone was detected only a few times. The chain employs TRBV28 and TRBJ1-5; D remains ambiguous. CDR3 size: 11 residues. The germline V gene has CDR1 MDHEN and CDR2 SYDVKM. Trimming cost V 2 bases and J 10 bases, with 6 bases left between them. The CDR3: CASSLPGPQHF. As DNA, the CDR3 is TGTGCCAGCAGTTTACCCGGTCCCCAGCATTTT.

The chain uses TRBV9 and TRBJ2-2; D unresolved. With 0 bases removed from V and 5 bases from J, the gap between germline ends came to 11 bases. CDR1 and CDR2 from the germline V gene are SGDLS and YYNGEE. The CDR3 runs 15 residues. The CDR3 DNA reads as TGTGCCAGCAGCGTAGGTCTGTACCAGACCGGGGAGCTGTTTTTT. Its translation: CASSVGLYQTGELFF. The whole variable domain, remainder taken from reference TRBV9 and TRBJ2-2, is DSGVTQTPKHLITATGQRVTLRCSPRSGDLSVYWYQQSLDQGLQFLIQYYNGEERAKGNILERFSAQQFPDLHSELNLSSLELGDSALYFCASSVGLYQTGELFFGEGSRLTVL.

This chain links TRBV9 with TRBJ1-5, with D tentatively TRBD1 (6 bases). The CDR3 spans 13 residues. Trimming cost V 5 bases and J 7 bases, with 13 bases left between them. Germline V gives CDR1 SGDLS, CDR2 YYNGEE. The CDR3 reads CASSRGIGQPQHF. The CDR3 bases are TGTGCCAGCAGTAGGGGGATAGGCCAGCCCCAGCATTTT.

This chain connects TRBV10-3 to TRBJ2-7; D might be TRBD1 (5 bases). Germline CDR1 ENHRY, CDR2 SYGVKD. V was trimmed by 3 bases and J by 2 bases, leaving 8 bases between them. The CDR3 runs 13 residues. The chain's CDR3 is CAISDGRAYEQYF. As DNA, the CDR3 is TGTGCCATCAGTGATGGCAGGGCCTACGAGCAGTACTTC.

The CDR3, as DNA: TGTGCCAGCAGCCCGGTTGCGGGGATGAACACCGGGGAGCTGTTTTTT. Translating gives CASSPVAGMNTGELFF. The gene calls are TRBV7-6 and TRBJ2-2, with a tentative D call TRBD2 (6 bases). CDR1 is SGHVS and CDR2 is FNYEAQ in the germline V gene. The CDR3 has 16 residues. Deletions cut 5 bases from V and 1 base from J, with 14 bases between.

This chain links TRBV10-3 with TRBJ2-5, with TRBD2 matching over 10 bases. The germline V gene encodes CDR1 ENHRY and CDR2 SYGVKD. The CDR3 totals 15 residues. The J segment lost 4 bases and the V segment lost 3 bases, leaving 5 bases of the junction unmatched. CDR3 sequence (DNA): TGTGCCATCAGTGATGAGCGGGGGGGCCGAGAGACCCAGTACTTC. Residues: CAISDERGGRETQYF.

The rearrangement uses TRBV28 and TRBJ1-2, with D possibly matching TRBD1 (6 bases). The germline CDR1 and CDR2 sequences are MDHEN and SYDVKM. The ends were cut back, 2 bases at V and 3 bases at J, with 19 bases in the middle. This CDR3 has 17 amino acids. The CDR3 sequence is CASSLAGDKVIDYGYTF. DNA for the CDR3: TGTGCCAGCAGTTTAGCGGGGGACAAAGTAATCGACTATGGCTACACCTTC.

This chain joins TRBV7-2 and TRBJ2-7, with TRBD2 as a possible D gene (6 bases). Looked up from germline, CDR1 is SGHTA and CDR2 is FQGNSA. The CDR3 length is 14 residues. Deletions cut 0 bases from V and 3 bases from J, with 9 bases between. The CDR3 here is CASSLAWTNYEQYF. CDR3 DNA sequence: TGTGCCAGCAGCTTAGCTTGGACTAACTACGAGCAGTACTTC.

The V and J genes are TRBV5-1 and TRBJ2-5; D may be TRBD2 (6 bases). The CDR3 loop spans 18 amino acids. The V end lost 4 bases, the J end lost 5 bases, and 27 bases lay between the germline ends. CDR1 is SGHRS, CDR2 YFSETQ, per germline. CDR3 DNA: TGCGCCAGCAGCCTTGGACTCCCGGGGCAACTAGCACGGGAGACCCAGTACTTC. Its protein product is CASSLGLPGQLARETQYF.